These 27 T cell receptor beta chains originate from one sample sequenced in a study of beta chain features in type 1 diabetes. The antigens these receptors bind are not known. Isolated RNA was reverse transcribed in full, so expressed TCRB transcripts were sequenced. Only in-frame clones appear in the TCRdb table, and some are missing; sequencing was by immunoSEQ multiplex PCR. This sample yields roughly 730,000 clones, of which around an eighth are seen a single time; approximately 0.02% belongs to the top ten. General study results and limits: Within each of all four CD4+ subsets, Type 1 diabetes patients had TCRB CDR3s that were moderately but significantly shorter.

Input material: naive CD4+ T cells from blood. These receptors were obtained from a man aged 18-30 years with type 1 diabetes.

CDR3 sequence: CASSLGAGDGPNTEAFF. CDR3 DNA sequence: TGTGCCAGCAGTTTAGGAGCGGGGGATGGGCCCAACACTGAAGCTTTCTTT. The rearrangement joins TRBV28 to TRBJ1-1; weak D call: TRBD1 (5 bases). Germline CDR1 and CDR2: MDHEN and SYDVKM. Trimming removed 2 bases from V and 2 bases from J, with 18 bases in between. The CDR3 is 17 amino acids.

The chain joins TRBV5-6 to TRBJ2-3; TRBD1 might be the D (5 bases). Germline V CDR1 and CDR2: SGHDT, YYEEEE. Trimming stripped 2 bases from V and 6 bases from J, with 10 bases between. CDR3 length: 13 residues. The CDR3 sequence: CASSFVAGDTQYF. The CDR3 DNA follows: TGTGCCAGCAGCTTTGTGGCAGGGGATACGCAGTATTTT.

This chain uses TRBV7-9 with TRBJ1-1; a possible D gene is TRBD1 (5 bases). V was clipped by 5 bases and J by 6 bases, with 13 bases between them. Germline V gives CDR1 SEHNR, CDR2 FQNEAQ (reference sequence). This CDR3 region has 13 residues. As DNA, the CDR3 is TGTGCCAGCAGCCCGGGGGATTTGGCTGAAGCTTTCTTT. It specifies CASSPGDLAEAFF.

There are a few counts of this clone. The gene calls are TRBV27 and TRBJ2-4, with 9 bases fitting TRBD1. After removal of 2 bases from V and 15 bases from J, the junction contained 8 bases not matched to a gene. Germline V lookup: CDR1 MNHEY, CDR2 SMNVEV (reference sequence). The CDR3 is 13 residues long. CDR3 nucleotides: TGTGCCAGCAGTTTAAACAGGGGGCTATCCCGGTACTTC. Translating it yields CASSLNRGLSRYF.

In this sample, this clone turned up a few times. The chain uses TRBV18 and TRBJ2-5; 9 bases fit TRBD1. CDR3 length: 15 amino acids. V lost 2 bases and J lost 5; bases outside the gene matches: 6. CDR1 KGHSH and CDR2 LQKENI come from the germline V gene. CDR3 sequence reads: CASSPGQGLGETQYF. DNA for the CDR3: TGTGCCAGCTCACCAGGACAGGGGCTTGGGGAGACCCAGTACTTC.

The table lists this clone with a few counts. The chain recombines TRBV4-1 with TRBJ2-5; D perhaps matches TRBD2 (7 bases). Trimming removed 0 bases from V and 5 bases from J, with 19 bases in between. Germline V gives CDR1 MGHRA, CDR2 YSYEKL. The CDR3 totals 17 residues. CDR3 residues: CASSQETGGQKRETQYF. The CDR3 DNA reads TGCGCCAGCAGCCAAGAAACGGGGGGACAAAAGAGGGAGACCCAGTACTTC.

The chain employs TRBV4-2 and TRBJ2-6; D gene uncertain. The V end was cut by 0 bases, the J end by 0 bases, with 9 bases between. The germline V gene encodes CDR1 LGHNA and CDR2 YNFKEQ. The length of the CDR3 is 17 residues. CDR3 nucleotides: TGTGCCAGCAGCCAAGAAGGAATACACTCTGGGGCCAACGTCCTGACTTTC. Translating it yields CASSQEGIHSGANVLTF.

This clone showed up just a few times. V is TRBV19 and J is TRBJ2-7, with a possible D match to TRBD1 (6 bases). The ends were cut back, 0 bases at V and 3 bases at J, with 12 bases in the middle. Looked up from germline, CDR1 is LNHDA and CDR2 is SQIVND (reference sequence). This CDR3 has 15 amino acids. CDR3 in amino acids: CASSIDRDTNYEQYF. CDR3 nucleotide sequence: TGTGCCAGTAGTATAGACCGGGACACCAACTACGAGCAGTACTTC.

V is TRBV18 and J is TRBJ2-5; either TRBD1 or TRBD2 may fit D (5 bases each). Trimming stripped 4 bases from V and 5 bases from J, with 14 bases between. This CDR3 is 14 amino acids long. Germline assignment: CDR1 KGHSH and CDR2 LQKENI. CDR3: CASSLRRDPETQYF. CDR3 nucleotides: TGTGCCAGCTCACTAAGACGGGACCCGGAGACCCAGTACTTC.

The chain recombines TRBV6-5 with TRBJ1-1, with D possibly TRBD1 on 5 matching bases. The V end was cut by 2 bases, the J end by 4 bases, with 11 bases between. CDR3 size: 14 residues. Germline assignment: CDR1 MNHEY and CDR2 SVGAGI. The CDR3 spells CASSYEGWTTEAFF. As DNA, the CDR3 is TGTGCCAGCAGTTACGAGGGGTGGACCACTGAAGCTTTCTTT.

The genes are TRBV4-1 and TRBJ1-1; D unresolved. V gave up 3 bases and J gave up 4 bases, with 6 bases separating them. The CDR3 is made up of 12 amino acids. Germline values: CDR1 MGHRA, CDR2 YSYEKL. CDR3 bases: TGCGCCAGCAGCCACGGGGTCACTGAAGCTTTCTTT. Protein product: CASSHGVTEAFF.

The V gene is TRBV5-1, the J gene TRBJ1-5; 8 nucleotides match TRBD1. This CDR3 spans 14 amino acids. The junction had 7 bases not matched to a gene; V was cut back by 3 bases and J by 8 bases. Germline V lookup: CDR1 SGHRS, CDR2 YFSETQ. The CDR3 here is CASSYGQGSEPQHF. CDR3 nucleotide sequence: TGCGCCAGCAGCTACGGACAGGGTTCTGAGCCCCAGCATTTT.

V gene TRBV6-6 combines with J gene TRBJ1-1, with TRBD1 as a possible D gene (6 bases). The CDR3 runs 13 residues. Trimming left V 6 bases short and J 6 bases short, with 14 bases between. The germline V gene encodes CDR1 MNHNY and CDR2 SVGAGI (reference sequence). This chain's CDR3 is CASRPQGASEAFF. The CDR3 nucleotides read TGTGCCAGCAGGCCACAGGGCGCTTCTGAAGCTTTCTTT.

The chain links TRBV6-6 to TRBJ2-1, with 10 nucleotides matching TRBD2. The germline V gene encodes CDR1 MNHNY and CDR2 SVGAGI (reference sequence). J lost 5 bases, V lost 5 bases, and 6 bases had no gene match. This CDR3 region has 15 residues. The DNA for the CDR3 is TGTGCCAGCAGTCCAGCGGGGGGGCAGAACAATGAGCAGTTCTTC. It specifies CASSPAGGQNNEQFF.

In its sample, this clone was seen a few times. The rearrangement uses TRBV5-8 and TRBJ2-2; D gene unclear. The CDR3 loop spans 14 amino acids. Germline V gene lookup returns CDR1 SGHTS and CDR2 YDEGEE. The germline V and J ends were trimmed by 1 base and 2 bases, with 6 bases remaining between them. CDR3 sequence reads: CASSLWGNTGELFF. CDR3 bases: TGTGCCAGCAGCTTGTGGGGTAACACCGGGGAGCTGTTTTTT.

This clone was observed a few times. The chain is built from TRBV4-1 and TRBJ1-6; 7 nucleotides agree with TRBD1. V was pared by 1 base and J by 1 base, with 7 bases of the junction left unmatched. The germline V gene encodes CDR1 MGHRA and CDR2 YSYEKL. CDR3 length equals 18 residues. The CDR3 sequence is CASSQGDRAMSYNSPLHF. The CDR3 DNA is TGCGCCAGCAGCCAAGGCGACAGGGCGATGTCCTATAATTCACCCCTCCACTTT.

Only a few counts were recorded for this clone. The chain links TRBV30 to TRBJ2-3; TRBD2 matches at 10 bases. After removal of 3 bases from V and 6 bases from J, the junction contained 9 bases not matched to a gene. The CDR3 loop spans 15 amino acids. The germline V gene encodes CDR1 GTSNPN and CDR2 SVGIG (reference sequence). In DNA, the CDR3 is TGTGCCTGGAGCACCGGCTCAGCGGGGGGGGATACGCAGTATTTT. This translates into CAWSTGSAGGDTQYF.

This clone showed up just a few times. The V and J genes are TRBV14 and TRBJ1-4; the match to TRBD1 covers 9 bases. CDR1 is SGHDN and CDR2 is FVKESK in the germline V gene. The CDR3 runs 16 residues. The ends lost 4 bases at V and 7 bases at J; junction bases unmatched: 10. The CDR3 here is CASSRPGTGIGEKLFF. The CDR3 coding sequence is TGTGCCAGCAGCCGTCCCGGGACAGGGATTGGTGAAAAACTGTTTTTT.

This sequence joins TRBV5-1 and TRBJ2-3; 7 bases are a match to TRBD1. Germline trimming cut 6 bases from V and 4 bases from J; bases unmatched to any gene: 11. CDR1 and CDR2 (germline): SGHRS, YFSETQ. The CDR3 contains 15 residues. The CDR3 nucleotides read TGCGCCAGCAAAGGGGGCAGTTCAGCCCCAGATACGCAGTATTTT. Encoded protein: CASKGGSSAPDTQYF. Based on the CDR3 plus reference TRBV5-1 and TRBJ2-3, the full variable domain is KAGVTQTPRYLIKTRGQQVTLSCSPISGHRSVSWYQQTPGQGLQFLFEYFSETQRNKGNFPGRFSGRQFSNSRSEMNVSTLELGDSALYLCASKGGSSAPDTQYFGPGTRLTVL.

This clone showed up just a few times. The chain couples TRBV5-4 to TRBJ2-4; D might be TRBD2 (6 bases). V was pared by 4 bases and J by 2 bases, with 13 bases between. Germline CDR1 is SGHNT and CDR2 is YYREEE (reference sequence). The CDR3 is 15 residues long. The CDR3 is CASSITGTSKNIQYF. In DNA form, the CDR3 reads TGTGCCAGCAGCATAACCGGGACTTCCAAAAACATTCAGTACTTC.

This CDR3 is CASSLGRSFYEQYF. In nucleotides, the CDR3 is TGTGCCAGCAGCTTAGGGAGAAGTTTCTACGAGCAGTACTTC. The chain couples TRBV7-9 to TRBJ2-7; no clear D. Trimming shortened V by 1 base and J by 3 bases, and 10 bases separated the two germline ends. Germline V gene lookup returns CDR1 SEHNR and CDR2 FQNEAQ (reference sequence). The CDR3 spans 14 residues.

This clone was counted between two and nine times. This sequence joins TRBV28 and TRBJ1-2; D is uncertain. The CDR3 is made up of 13 amino acids. Between the trimmed V and J ends, which lost 7 bases and 6 bases, there was a span of 15 bases. The V gene's germline CDR1 is MDHEN and CDR2 SYDVKM. The CDR3 reads CASTMEVGDGYTF. CDR3 nucleotides: TGTGCCAGCACCATGGAGGTGGGCGATGGCTACACCTTC.

This clone appeared a few times. This rearrangement joins TRBV12-5 to TRBJ1-2, with D maybe TRBD1 (6 bases). Germline lookup yields CDR1 LGHNT and CDR2 FRNRAP. The CDR3 is made up of 15 amino acids. With 6 bases removed from V and 0 bases from J, the gap between germline ends came to 14 bases. The CDR3 nucleotides are TGTGCTAGTGGGAAGGGGACAACAGCTAACTATGGCTACACCTTC. As protein: CASGKGTTANYGYTF. Filled out from reference TRBV12-5 and TRBJ1-2, the complete variable domain reads DARVTQTPRHKVTEMGQEVTMRCQPILGHNTVFWYRQTMMQGLELLAYFRNRAPLDDSGMPKDRFSAEMPDATLATLKIQPSEPRDSAVYFCASGKGTTANYGYTFGSGTRLTVV.

DNA of the CDR3: TGCGCCAGCAGCCGGGAGGGTGACAGGCTGCAGTATTTT. This gives the protein CASSREGDRLQYF. The chain combines TRBV4-1 with TRBJ2-3; possibly TRBD2 for D (7 bases). The V and J ends lost 4 bases and 11 bases respectively, with 16 bases between them. Germline V gene sequence: CDR1 MGHRA, CDR2 YSYEKL. The CDR3 is 13 amino acids.

The V call is TRBV6-1, the J call TRBJ2-2; D possibly corresponds to TRBD2 (5 bases). Germline V gene sequence: CDR1 MNHNS, CDR2 SASEGT. Trimming removed 2 bases from V and 5 bases from J, with 12 bases in between. The CDR3 runs 15 residues. The CDR3 region is CASSESGRGTGELFF. For the CDR3, the DNA is TGTGCCAGCAGTGAAAGCGGCCGCGGGACCGGGGAGCTGTTTTTT.

This clone came up a few times. The V call is TRBV30, the J call TRBJ2-1; D might be TRBD1 or TRBD2, each matching 5 bases. V was cut by 4 bases and J by 1 base, with 11 bases left in between. CDR1 and CDR2 (germline): GTSNPN, SVGIG (reference sequence). This CDR3 is 14 amino acids long. CDR3 nucleotides: TGTGCCTGGACAGGGACGCTTTCCTACAATGAGCAGTTCTTC. Its translation is CAWTGTLSYNEQFF.

V and J are TRBV28 and TRBJ2-7, with D possibly matching TRBD1 (6 bases). The CDR3 loop spans 11 amino acids. Germline V CDR1 and CDR2: MDHEN, SYDVKM. The V gene lost 7 bases and the J gene lost 2 bases, with 6 bases spanning the gap. CDR3 coding DNA: TGTGCCAGCACAGGGGCCTACGAGCAGTACTTC. Its protein is CASTGAYEQYF.